The clone carrying this TCR beta chain was counted many times. The read stops 3 residues short of the end of the CDR3; the missing end is completed from the germline J gene. The sample comes from a study of T cell clonality in common variable immunodeficiency. V gave up 4 bases and J gave up 3 bases, with 7 bases separating them. The CDR3 is 13 residues long. The V gene's germline CDR1 is SGHRS and CDR2 YFSETQ. Using immunoSEQ multiplex PCR, the repertoire was profiled, and TCRdb retains in-frame clones only, with some absent. The data show about 52,000 clones, none appearing only once, with about 1.8% held by the ten largest.

The chain has TRBV5-1 and TRBJ2-2; D call uncertain. This receptor was identified in a person aged 18-70 years in good health. The sequenced material came from peripheral blood mononuclear cells. The CDR3 loop reads CASSPTYTGELFF. The DNA read from the CDR3 is TGCGCCAGCAGCCCGACATACACCGGGGAG. The complete variable domain, with remaining parts taken from reference TRBV5-1 and TRBJ2-2, reads KAGVTQTPRYLIKTRGQQVTLSCSPISGHRSVSWYQQTPGQGLQFLFEYFSETQRNKGNFPGRFSGRQFSNSRSEMNVSTLELGDSALYLCASSPTYTGELFFGEGSRLTVL.